This is a list of T cell receptor beta chains from one sample in a study of blood T cell repertoires in COVID-19. Profiled with immunoSEQ multiplex PCR; TCRdb holds only in-frame clones, not every one. The sample contains approximately 390,000 clones, roughly 86% of which appear only once. The sequencing sample was made of PBMCs or T cells enriched from blood (not recorded which). These receptors came from a woman in her thirties or forties with acute COVID-19. CDR3s include the opening cysteine and the closing phenylalanine or tryptophan. D genes are given only for firm matches. Some rows have no size entry. The others give once, few or many, or a class for an expanded clone.

>TRBD1|TRBV20-1|TRBJ1-6|NA
TGCAGTGCTCCCCAGGGGGAATCCCTCCACTTT
CSAPQGESLHF
>TRBD2|TRBV6-5|TRBJ2-2|NA
TGTGCCAGTGACCGGGGCGGGGGTGGAACCGGGGAGCTGTTTTTT
CASDRGGGGTGELFF
>NA|TRBV28|TRBJ2-6|NA
TGTGCCAGCAAAATGGGGGGGCCTGGGGCCAACGTCCTGACTTTC
CASKMGGPGANVLTF
>TRBD2|TRBV5-1|TRBJ2-7|NA
TGCGCCAGCAGCTTTTCTAGCGGGGCCTACGAGCAGTACTTC
CASSFSSGAYEQYF
>NA|TRBV7-9|TRBJ2-6|NA
TGTGCCAGCAGCCTCGACAGGACTGGGGCCAACGTCCTGACTTTC
CASSLDRTGANVLTF
>NA|TRBV5-4|TRBJ2-3|NA
TGTGCCAGTGGGGAGCTTGCAGATACGCAGTATTTT
CASGELADTQYF
>TRBD1|TRBV6-5|TRBJ1-5|NA
TGTGCCAGCAGTTCCGGGACGACAGGGATGCAGCCCCAGCATTTT
CASSSGTTGMQPQHF
>NA|TRBV29-1|TRBJ2-2|NA
TGCAGCGTTGAAGAAGGCACAGGCAACACCGGGGAGCTGTTTTTT
CSVEEGTGNTGELFF
>NA|TRBV24-1|TRBJ1-3|NA
TGTGCCACCAGTGAGGAGAGACCGAGAAACACCATATATTTT
CATSEERPRNTIYF
>TRBD1|TRBV6-5|TRBJ1-2|NA
TGTGCCAGCAGCCCGGGACAGACAAACTATGGCTACACCTTC
CASSPGQTNYGYTF
>NA|TRBV14|TRBJ2-2|NA
TGTGCCAGCAGCCCCGAGTGGGGGCATACCGGGGAGCTGTTTTTT
CASSPEWGHTGELFF
>NA|TRBV18|TRBJ1-1|NA
TGTGCCAGCTCATGGGCAGACCAGAACACTGAAGCTTTCTTT
CASSWADQNTEAFF
>NA|TRBV20-1|TRBJ2-7|NA
TGCAGTGCTAGACAGGGCTACGAGCAGTACTTC
CSARQGYEQYF
>TRBD2|TRBV6-5|TRBJ2-5|NA
TGTGCCAGCACAAGCGGGGGGGACCAAGAGACCCAGTACTTC
CASTSGGDQETQYF
>NA|TRBV21-1|TRBJ1-2|NA
TGTGCCAGCAGCAACGGGCCGGGGTTCCCACATGGCTACACCTTC
CASSNGPGFPHGYTF
>TRBD1|TRBV9|TRBJ1-1|few
TGTGCCAGCAGCGCGACAGGGGGCCGGCTGGACACTGAAGCTTTCTTT
CASSATGGRLDTEAFF
>NA|TRBV7-9|TRBJ2-3|NA
TGTGCCAGCAGCTCAATGGGACTTCGCACAGATACGCAGTATTTT
CASSSMGLRTDTQYF
>NA|TRBV3-1/TRBV3-2|TRBJ1-3|NA
TGTGCCAGCAGCCAAGATGGGGGGTCTGGAAACACCATATATTTT
CASSQDGGSGNTIYF
>TRBD2|TRBV6-5|TRBJ2-7|NA
TGTGCCAGCAGTAACCTCCGGCGGGGGTCCTACGAGCAGTACTTC
CASSNLRRGSYEQYF
>NA|TRBV7-9|TRBJ1-2|NA
TGTGCCAGCAGCTTAGTGCAAACGGGGGGCTCAGGCTACACCTTC
CASSLVQTGGSGYTF
>NA|TRBV11-2|TRBJ1-2|NA
TGTGCCAGCAGCCACGGGACAAACTATGGCTACACCTTC
CASSHGTNYGYTF
>NA|TRBV5-8|TRBJ2-7|NA
TGTGCCAGCAGCTTGGCACCGACAATTTACGAGCAGTACTTC
CASSLAPTIYEQYF
>TRBD2|TRBV3-1/TRBV3-2|TRBJ2-1|NA
TGTGCCAGCAGCCCTAGCGGGGGGGCTCTTGTGAATGAGCAGTTCTTC
CASSPSGGALVNEQFF
>TRBD1|TRBV12-3/TRBV12-4|TRBJ1-6|NA
TGTGCCAGCAGCTCACAGGGGCTCACCCTCCACTTT
CASSSQGLTLHF
>NA|TRBV2|TRBJ1-6|NA
TGTGCCAGCAGTGTACGGGGGAACCGGGATAATTCACCCCTCCACTTT
CASSVRGNRDNSPLHF
>NA|TRBV6-5|TRBJ1-6|NA
TGTGCCAGCAGCGACGGGGGGGGATCGTCACCCCTCCACTTT
CASSDGGGSSPLHF
>NA|TRBV14|TRBJ2-2|NA
TGTGCCAGCAGCCATACGACCCCAGGATACACCGGGGAGCTGTTTTTT
CASSHTTPGYTGELFF
>NA|TRBV2|TRBJ2-3|once
TGTGCCAGCAGTGAAGCGGGGGGGCCTGATACGCAGTATTTT
CASSEAGGPDTQYF
>TRBD1|TRBV10-3|TRBJ1-6|NA
TGTGCCATCAGCAGACAGGGTGGGAATTCACCCCTCCACTTT
CAISRQGGNSPLHF
>TRBD2|TRBV2|TRBJ2-5|NA
TGTGCCAGCAGTGCCTTAGCGGGGGGGCAAGGGACCCAGTACTTC
CASSALAGGQGTQYF
>TRBD2|TRBV19|TRBJ2-7|NA
TGTGCCAGTAGTAACCGGGACGGGGGGATCCACGAGCAGTACTTC
CASSNRDGGIHEQYF
>NA|TRBV9|TRBJ2-5|NA
TGTGCCAGCAGCCGCGGGGCTCTAACTCAAGAGACCCAGTACTTC
CASSRGALTQETQYF
>NA|TRBV30|TRBJ1-6|NA
TGTGCCTGGAGTGCCGACATGAGGTATGAGGGTTATTCACCCCTCCACTTT
CAWSADMRYEGYSPLHF
>NA|TRBV6-5|TRBJ1-4|NA
TGTGCCAGCAGCCCACGACAGTACGAAAAACTGTTTTTT
CASSPRQYEKLFF
>NA|TRBV29-1|TRBJ1-5|NA
TGCAGCGTTACCCTCCCAGGGTCTGGGCGCAATCAGCCCCAGCATTTT
CSVTLPGSGRNQPQHF
>NA|TRBV15|TRBJ2-7|NA
TGTGCCACCAGCAGAGATCTTGACAACTACGAGCAGTACTTC
CATSRDLDNYEQYF
>TRBD2|TRBV27|TRBJ2-3|once
TGTGCCAGCAGTTTATCTAGCGGGGGTAGCACAGATACGCAGTATTTT
CASSLSSGGSTDTQYF
>NA|TRBV7-9|TRBJ2-4|NA
TGTGCCAGCAGCTTATTACAGGCGGACATTCAGTACTTC
CASSLLQADIQYF
>NA|TRBV6-5|TRBJ1-1|NA
TGTGCCAGCAGTTACTCGAGGGGGGGTTACACTGAAGCTTTCTTT
CASSYSRGGYTEAFF
>TRBD1|TRBV19|TRBJ2-7|few
TGTGCCAGTGATTCCGGGACAGGGGGCGAGCAGTACTTC
CASDSGTGGEQYF
>NA|TRBV14|TRBJ1-2|NA
TGTGCCAGCAGCCAAGGCGCTATAAACTATGGCTACACCTTC
CASSQGAINYGYTF
>TRBD2|TRBV2|TRBJ2-1|NA
TGTGCCAGCAGTGAAGTCCTATTGACTAGCGGGGGAGGCAATGAGCAGTTCTTC
CASSEVLLTSGGGNEQFF
>NA|TRBV28|TRBJ2-2|once
TGTGCCAGCAGGTCGACAGCGCCTAACACCGGGGAGCTGTTTTTT
CASRSTAPNTGELFF
>TRBD1|TRBV7-9|TRBJ1-2|NA
TGTGCCAGCAGCTTAAGGGGACAGACCGCTGTTGGCTACACCTTC
CASSLRGQTAVGYTF
>NA|TRBV10-1|TRBJ2-1|once
TGCGCCAGCACAAAACCGAACAGGGCGGTCTACAATGAGCAGTTCTTC
CASTKPNRAVYNEQFF
>NA|TRBV11-3|TRBJ2-2|NA
TGTGCCAGCAGCTTAGTTCCAGGGGACACCGGGGAGCTGTTTTTT
CASSLVPGDTGELFF
>TRBD2|TRBV5-6|TRBJ2-3|NA
TGTGCCAGCACCGGACTAGCGGGGTTGACAGATACGCAGTATTTT
CASTGLAGLTDTQYF
>TRBD2|TRBV24-1|TRBJ2-3|NA
TGTGCCACCGGGGGAATTAGCGGGGGGGCAGATACGCAGTATTTT
CATGGISGGADTQYF
>TRBD1|TRBV19|TRBJ1-6|NA
TGTGCCAGTAGCTCGCCCCTGTGGGGACAGGTAGACTCACCCCTCCACTTT
CASSSPLWGQVDSPLHF
>NA|TRBV5-4|TRBJ2-5|NA
TGTGCCAGCAGCTTGGCTGCCAGACAAGAGACCCAGTACTTC
CASSLAARQETQYF
>TRBD1|TRBV7-8|TRBJ1-3|NA
TGTGCCAGCAGCGCGGGCCTGCCGGACAGGGTATTGCACACCATATATTTT
CASSAGLPDRVLHTIYF
>TRBD1|TRBV6-4|TRBJ1-2|once
TGTGCCAGCAGTCGGGTACGACAGGGGGCGCTTTGCGGCTACACCTTC
CASSRVRQGALCGYTF
>NA|TRBV5-4|TRBJ2-2|few
TGTGCCAGCAGCCGCGGCCTCCAGAGGGCCGCCGGGGAGCTGTTTTTT
CASSRGLQRAAGELFF